A single sample is the source of the 27 T cell receptor beta chains below, sequenced in a study of molecular identifiers for immune sequencing clone quantification. TCRdb re-derived calls from the PCR reads in MiXCR, one entry per CDR3 protein. The table records hundreds of thousands of distinct CDR3 sequences, 25% of them present only once. The material sequenced was naive CD8+ T cells from blood, with Jurkat cell RNA spiked in. The subset denotes: FACS-sorted CD8+CD4-CCR7+CD45RA+ naive T cells. These receptors were obtained from a human donor in good health. Some libraries in this study had Jurkat cell RNA spiked in.

This clonotype turned up a few times. J is TRBJ2-7 and V is TRBV5-1; D is tentatively TRBD1 or TRBD2 (5 bases each). This CDR3 is built from 15 residues. Germline V CDR1 and CDR2: SGHRS, YFSETQ. Trimming took off 5 bases at V and 3 bases at J, with 18 bases between the two ends. The CDR3 sequence: CASRNGAAGYYEQYF. The CDR3 DNA reads as TGCGCCAGCAGAAACGGGGCGGCAGGGTACTACGAGCAGTACTTC.

This clonotype has at least ten counts. This chain connects TRBV9 to TRBJ1-1; D call uncertain. This CDR3 spans 13 amino acids. The ends were cut back, 3 bases at V and 1 base at J, with 7 bases in the middle. CDR1 and CDR2 from the germline V gene are SGDLS and YYNGEE. The CDR3 DNA reads as TGTGCCAGCAGCGATGACACGAACACTGAAGCTTTCTTT. Translation: CASSDDTNTEAFF. Full variable domain (rest looked up from reference TRBV9 and TRBJ1-1): DSGVTQTPKHLITATGQRVTLRCSPRSGDLSVYWYQQSLDQGLQFLIQYYNGEERAKGNILERFSAQQFPDLHSELNLSSLELGDSALYFCASSDDTNTEAFFGQGTRLTVV.

There are many counts of this clonotype. The chain couples TRBV5-8 to TRBJ1-1; D call uncertain. The ends were cut back, 2 bases at V and 6 bases at J, with 2 bases in the middle. This CDR3 region has 10 residues. The germline V gene encodes CDR1 SGHTS and CDR2 YDEGEE. The CDR3 protein is CASSLAEAFF. In nucleotides, the CDR3 is TGTGCCAGCAGCTTAGCTGAAGCTTTCTTT.

This chain connects TRBV20-1 to TRBJ2-5; D is unclear. Germline V gene data show CDR1 as DFQATT and CDR2 as SNEGSKA (reference sequence). This CDR3 is built from 14 residues. The ends were cut back, 4 bases at V and 9 bases at J, with 21 bases in the middle. CDR3: CSAKKRAYQAPQYF. DNA for the CDR3: TGCAGTGCTAAGAAGCGAGCTTACCAAGCGCCCCAGTACTTC.

The rearrangement links TRBV4-3 to TRBJ1-2; the D is unclear. There are 16 residues in the CDR3. V was shortened by 1 base and J by 4 bases, with 16 bases between the two germline ends. CDR1 is LGHNA and CDR2 is YSLEER in the germline V gene. The CDR3 here is CASSQGRRGWGYGYTF. The CDR3 DNA reads as TGCGCCAGCAGCCAAGGGAGGCGAGGCTGGGGCTATGGCTACACCTTC.

The J gene is TRBJ2-3, the V gene TRBV27; D call uncertain. V dropped 4 bases and J dropped 4 bases, with 9 bases sitting between them. This CDR3 contains 13 residues. Germline values: CDR1 MNHEY, CDR2 SMNVEV (reference sequence). The CDR3 region has the DNA TGTGCCAGCAGTTGGGGAAACGCAGATACGCAGTATTTT. Translated, it gives CASSWGNADTQYF.

This clonotype showed up many times. The V call is TRBV7-9, the J call TRBJ2-3; 9 nucleotides match TRBD2. The CDR3 sequence is 18 residues long. Germline loops: CDR1 SEHNR, CDR2 FQNEAQ (reference sequence). V lost 3 bases, J lost 2 bases, and 12 bases stayed unmatched. Here the CDR3 DNA reads TGTGCCAGCAGCTTCGGACTAGCGCTAAGCCACACCACAGATACGCAGTATTTT. Translation gives CASSFGLALSHTTDTQYF.

The sample holds a few counts of this clonotype. The chain uses TRBV11-2 and TRBJ2-7, with 9 bases lining up with TRBD1. This CDR3 contains 14 residues. Germline V gene lookup returns CDR1 SGHAT and CDR2 FQNNGV. The trim removed 0 bases at V and 4 bases at J, leaving 1 base unmatched. CDR3 loop: CASSLEGQGYEQYF. CDR3 sequence (DNA): TGTGCCAGCAGCTTAGAGGGACAGGGTTACGAGCAGTACTTC.

This clonotype was counted between two and nine times. CDR3 sequence (DNA): TGTGCCAGCAGCTCCCCCGCCCCCTCCTACAATGAGCAGTTCTTC. Residues: CASSSPAPSYNEQFF. V gene TRBV7-9 combines with J gene TRBJ2-1; D not resolved. The germline CDR1 and CDR2 sequences are SEHNR and FQNEAQ (reference sequence). The CDR3 is 15 residues long. V was trimmed by 4 bases and J by 0 bases, leaving 10 bases between them.

The chain uses TRBV20-1 and TRBJ2-6; D unresolved. Trimming removed 1 base at V and 4 bases at J, with 2 bases between. Germline CDR1 reads DFQATT; CDR2 reads SNEGSKA (reference sequence). This CDR3 has 12 residues. The CDR3 DNA reads TGCAGTGCTAGAGGGGGGGCCAACGTCCTGACTTTC. This codes for CSARGGANVLTF.

As regards this clonotype: A much more abundant neighbour one base away suggests this may be a read error. This chain joins TRBV12-3 or TRBV12-4 and TRBJ1-3, with TRBD1 identical over 10 bases. The CDR3 is 15 amino acids. CDR3 residues: CASRLDRGSGNTICF. CDR3 sequence (DNA): TGTGCCAGCAGGTTGGACAGGGGGTCTGGAAACACCATATGTTTT.

The chain combines TRBV4-1 with TRBJ1-5; 8 nucleotides agree with TRBD1. Per germline, CDR1 MGHRA and CDR2 YSYEKL. V shed 0 bases, J shed 11 bases, and the junction held 9 bases outside the gene matches. The CDR3 covers 15 residues. The CDR3 sequence: CASSQEGAGGEAQHF. In DNA, the CDR3 is TGCGCCAGCAGCCAAGAAGGGGCAGGGGGCGAGGCCCAGCATTTT.

This clonotype was detected many times. The genes are TRBV15 and TRBJ2-2, with D possibly TRBD2 on 6 matching bases. CDR3 length: 15 amino acids. CDR1 LNHNV and CDR2 YYDKDF come from the germline V gene (reference sequence). Trimming shortened V by 8 bases and J by 2 bases, and 15 bases separated the two germline ends. CDR3 nucleotides: TGTGCCACCTCAGACGGGGGTGATAACACCGGGGAGCTGTTTTTT. Residues: CATSDGGDNTGELFF.

As regards this clonotype: The junction departs from the called germline gene at one end, perhaps through a read error. The chain recombines TRBV30 with TRBJ2-7; 8 positions agree with TRBD1. The length of the CDR3 is 12 residues. Germline CDR1 and CDR2: GTSNPN and SVGIG (reference sequence). This chain's CDR3 is CAWSVQGDERYF. The CDR3 nucleotides read TGTGCCTGGAGTGTACAGGGGGACGAGCGGTACTTC.

The J gene is TRBJ2-5, the V gene TRBV7-9, with D possibly being TRBD2 (5 bases). CDR1 and CDR2 (germline): SEHNR, FQNEAQ (reference sequence). The CDR3 has 14 residues. Trimming cost V 5 bases and J 5 bases, with 15 bases left between them. CDR3 in DNA: TGTGCCAGCAGCATTAGCGAGAGGTGGGAGACCCAGTACTTC. Amino acid sequence: CASSISERWETQYF.

This clonotype has at least ten counts. The chain links TRBV4-3 to TRBJ2-3; D uncertain. Per the germline V gene, CDR1 is LGHNA and CDR2 is YSLEER. The CDR3 is 15 residues long. V was clipped by 0 bases and J by 3 bases, with 10 bases between them. The CDR3 sequence is CASSQERPTTDTQYF. The CDR3 coding sequence is TGCGCCAGCAGCCAAGAACGACCAACGACAGATACGCAGTATTTT.

This clonotype was detected a few times. A much larger clone differs by one base, so this may be a read error. The V gene is TRBV14, the J gene TRBJ2-7, with D uncertain. V was clipped by 5 bases and J by 10 bases, with 18 bases between them. The CDR3 runs to 13 residues. Germline V gene lookup returns CDR1 SGHDN and CDR2 FVKESK. The CDR3 bases are TGTGCCAGCAGCACCCGACCACACACGTTCCAGTACTTC. This codes for CASSTRPHTFQYF.

The sample holds many counts of this clonotype. The chain links TRBV19 to TRBJ2-3; D is unresolved. The CDR3 contains 13 residues. The germline gives CDR1 LNHDA, CDR2 SQIVND (reference sequence). Trimming cost V 2 bases and J 5 bases, with 8 bases left between them. The CDR3 spells CASSIFAEDTQYF. The CDR3 DNA sequence: TGTGCCAGTAGTATATTCGCCGAAGATACGCAGTATTTT.

This clonotype was observed a handful of times. J is TRBJ2-3 and V is TRBV18; D unclear. The CDR3 covers 13 residues. V was pared by 0 bases and J by 5 bases, with 6 bases between. Germline V gene data show CDR1 as KGHSH and CDR2 as LQKENI. CDR3 DNA sequence: TGTGCCAGCTCACCACCGGGTAAAGATACGCAGTATTTT. The encoded protein is CASSPPGKDTQYF.

In its sample, this clonotype was seen many times. The CDR3 is CASSLDDYSNQPQHF. In DNA form, the CDR3 reads TGCGCCAGCAGCTTGGACGACTATAGCAATCAGCCCCAGCATTTT. The chain carries TRBV5-1 and TRBJ1-5; D gene unclear. The CDR3 covers 15 residues. Germline assignment: CDR1 SGHRS and CDR2 YFSETQ. V lost 0 bases and J lost 0, with 7 bases in between.

With regard to this clonotype: A much larger clone lies a single base off, so this may be a read error. The chain joins TRBV2 to TRBJ2-3; 7 bases map to TRBD2. CDR3 length: 14 residues. The trim removed 3 bases at V and 6 bases at J, leaving 6 bases unmatched. Germline loops: CDR1 SNHLY, CDR2 FYNNEI. The CDR3 loop reads CASSETGGSDTQYF. In nucleotides, the CDR3 is TGTGCCAGCAGTGAGACTGGCGGGAGTGATACGCAGTATTTT.

As concerns this clonotype: A much larger clone differs by one base, so this may be a read error. This rearrangement joins TRBV5-1 to TRBJ2-1; 9 bases match TRBD2. CDR3 size: 17 residues. V lost 1 base to trimming and J lost 2 bases; unmatched junction nucleotides: 7. Germline assignment: CDR1 SGHRS and CDR2 YFSETQ. In DNA form, the CDR3 reads TGCGCCAGCAGCTTGTCGAGCGGGAGGCGCCCCTACAATGAGCAGTTCTTC. Translation gives CASSLSSGRRPYNEQFF.

At least ten counts were recorded for this clonotype. V is TRBV12-3 or TRBV12-4 and J is TRBJ2-1, with a tentative D call TRBD1 (5 bases). This CDR3 region has 13 residues. V was shortened by 3 bases and J by 4 bases, with 7 bases between the two germline ends. CDR3 sequence: CASSFRGYNEQFF. The CDR3 DNA reads as TGTGCCAGCAGTTTTAGGGGATACAATGAGCAGTTCTTC.

Details on this clonotype: This may stem from a read error, because a much larger clone lies one nucleotide away. This chain connects TRBV7-9 to TRBJ1-1; 10 nucleotides agree with TRBD1. Trimming took 5 bases from V and 6 from J; bases not matched to a gene: 15. Looked up from germline, CDR1 is SEHNR and CDR2 is FQNEAQ (reference sequence). The length of the CDR3 is 17 residues. CDR3 nucleotide sequence: TGTGCCAGCAGCCCAGTCCTGGGACAGGGGCGAGGGGCTGAAGCTTTCTTT. This gives the protein CASSPVLGQGRGAEAFF. Looking up the rest from reference TRBV7-9 and TRBJ1-1 gives the full variable domain: DTGVSQNPRHKITKRGQNVTFRCDPISEHNRLYWYRQTLGQGPEFLTYFQNEAQLEKSRLLSDRFSAERPKGSFSTLEIQRTEQGDSAMYLCASSPVLGQGRGAEAFFGQGTRLTVV.

This clonotype occurred a few times. A read error is possible here, since a much larger clone lies one base away. The CDR3 DNA reads TGTGCCAGTAGTATGGCCACCGGGGAGCTGTTTTTT. Protein: CASSMATGELFF. V usage is TRBV19 and J usage is TRBJ2-2; D unclear. The V gene lost 3 bases and the J gene lost 4 bases, with 3 bases spanning the gap. Germline V gene data show CDR1 as LNHDA and CDR2 as SQIVND (reference sequence). The CDR3 contains 12 residues.

Turning to this clonotype: An end of the junction does not agree with germline; a read error may underlie this. The V and J genes are TRBV30 and TRBJ2-7; 11 bases are a match to TRBD1. CDR3 length: 11 amino acids. CDR1 and CDR2 (germline): GTSNPN, SVGIG (reference sequence). CDR3 in DNA: TGTGCGTGGACAGGGGGCGGTGAGCAGCACTTC. Residues: CAWTGGGEQHF.

A note on this clonotype: With a much larger clone just one base away, this may be a read error. This chain uses TRBV28 with TRBJ1-6, with TRBD1 matching over 9 bases. CDR3 length equals 15 residues. Germline CDR1 is MDHEN and CDR2 is SYDVKM. The CDR3 region has the DNA TGTGCCAGCAGCCTGGACAGGGGTTATGATTCACCCATCCACTTT. Its protein product is CASSLDRGYDSPIHF.